This T cell receptor (beta chain) was profiled in a study of T-cell reconstitution after alpha-beta-depleted transplantation in children (dated by TCRdb to the mid-2010s). Notes on the research overall: The study quantitatively tracked T-cell immune reconstitution after TCRalphabeta/CD19-depleted allogeneic hematopoietic cell transplantation in children using TCR repertoire profiling.

With regard to this clonotype: Its antigen has not been determined. No quality values exist for individual bases; no much larger clone is one base distant.

CDR1 and CDR2 are read off the germline V gene as LGHNA and YSLEER. There are 16 amino acids in the CDR3, from cysteine to phenylalanine inclusive. This entry keeps only the CDR3 DNA: 48 bases, framed from base 1. The V and J ends are trimmed by 0 bases and 0 bases, leaving 10 bases between them. The method behind the library was PCR. TCRdb shows the sequencer as Illumina HiSeq 2500. TCR libraries were prepared with molecular barcoding, using unique molecular identifiers to normalize TCRbeta repertoire quantification. TCRdb reran the public reads through fastp at Q25 and MiXCR, keeping productive beta chains. Rows merge per CDR3 protein into single entries with the most common DNA and genes. In all, the sample holds some 240,000 distinct CDR3 sequences, and roughly a tenth of those were seen once. Around 5% of the sample belongs to the ten largest clones.

The specimen comprised PBMCs from the stem cell graft donor, sampled from the stem cell graft. The receptor's source is a human donor who donated a stem cell graft to a child with SCID. The rearrangement combines TRBV4-3 with TRBJ2-3; a tentative D match to TRBD1 spans 5 bases. The DNA is TGCGCCAGCAGCCAAGATCAAGGGGCTAGCACAGATACGCAGTATTTT. Its coded protein is CASSQDQGASTDTQYF.